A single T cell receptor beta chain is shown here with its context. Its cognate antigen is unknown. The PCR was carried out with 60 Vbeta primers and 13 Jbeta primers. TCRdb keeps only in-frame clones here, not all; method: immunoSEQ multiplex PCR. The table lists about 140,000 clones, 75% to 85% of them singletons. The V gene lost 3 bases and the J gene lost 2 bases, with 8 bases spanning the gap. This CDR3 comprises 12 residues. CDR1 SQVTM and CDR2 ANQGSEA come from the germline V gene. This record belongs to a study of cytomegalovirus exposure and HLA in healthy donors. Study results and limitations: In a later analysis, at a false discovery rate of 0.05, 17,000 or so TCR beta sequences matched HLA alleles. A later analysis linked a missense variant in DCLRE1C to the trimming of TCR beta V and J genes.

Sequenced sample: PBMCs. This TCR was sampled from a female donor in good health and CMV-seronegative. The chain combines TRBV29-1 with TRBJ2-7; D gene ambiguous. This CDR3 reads CSVELGAYEQYF. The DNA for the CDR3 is TGCAGCGTTGAGCTTGGAGCCTACGAGCAGTACTTC.